This is a list of T cell receptor beta chains from one sample in a study of beta chain features in type 1 diabetes. Profiled with immunoSEQ multiplex PCR; TCRdb holds only in-frame clones, not every one. The sample holds tens of thousands of clones, under 35% seen once. Specimen: stem cell memory CD4+ T cells from blood. The receptors shown here come from a woman aged 18-30 years in good health. CDR3s include the opening cysteine and the closing phenylalanine or tryptophan. The D gene is left open where the match is weak. Clone size is given for some rows only: seen once, a few or many times, or a class if the clone is expanded.

d_call | j_call | v_call | clone_size | cdr3_aa | cdr3_nt
- | TRBJ1-1 | TRBV2 | - | CASSDQGSRNTEAFF | TGTGCCAGCAGTGATCAGGGAAGTAGGAACACTGAAGCTTTCTTT
TRBD1 | TRBJ1-1 | TRBV2 | few | CASSGTGASSGSEAFF | TGTGCCAGCAGTGGGACAGGGGCGAGTTCCGGCTCTGAAGCTTTCTTT
- | TRBJ2-7 | TRBV10-3 | - | CAISESIAGAVEQYF | TGTGCCATCAGTGAGTCGATCGCGGGGGCCGTCGAGCAGTACTTC
TRBD2 | TRBJ2-7 | TRBV7-9 | - | CASSAGLANEQYF | TGTGCCAGCAGCGCGGGACTAGCGAACGAGCAGTACTTC
- | TRBJ2-2 | TRBV7-2 | - | CASTLTTGELFF | TGTGCCAGCACCCTAACCACCGGGGAGCTGTTTTTT
TRBD1 | TRBJ1-1 | TRBV10-3 | once | CAIRGPGTGGRSLLNTEAFF | TGTGCCATCAGAGGTCCCGGGACAGGGGGCCGCTCCCTTCTGAACACTGAAGCTTTCTTT
TRBD1 | TRBJ2-7 | TRBV5-4 | - | CASSLEVQGPYEQYF | TGTGCCAGCAGCTTGGAGGTACAGGGGCCCTACGAGCAGTACTTC
- | TRBJ2-1 | TRBV5-4 | - | CASSLEAGVYEQFF | TGTGCCAGCAGCTTGGAGGCAGGGGTTTATGAGCAGTTCTTC
TRBD2 | TRBJ2-3 | TRBV5-1 | - | CASSAGTSGEADTQYF | TGCGCCAGCAGCGCCGGGACTAGCGGCGAAGCAGATACGCAGTATTTT
TRBD1 | TRBJ2-7 | TRBV30 | - | CALTGKHEQYF | TGTGCCTTGACAGGGAAACACGAGCAGTACTTC
- | TRBJ1-1 | TRBV18 | - | CASSIRQAANTEAFF | TGTGCCAGCTCAATTCGACAGGCGGCGAACACTGAAGCTTTCTTT
- | TRBJ2-7 | TRBV7-6 | few | CASSRGTSNDEQYF | TGTGCCAGCAGCCGCGGGACGAGTAATGACGAGCAGTACTTC